These 6 T cell receptor beta chains share one sample of origin, sequenced in a study of read filtering for tumor transcriptome and immune sequencing. Molecular barcoded adaptors covering alpha/delta and beta/gamma chains were used on 400 to 450 ng RNA. TCRdb processed the reads anew with MiXCR; each CDR3 protein has one entry. Of 39,000 or so distinct CDR3 sequences listed, roughly 13% were seen once; the top ten hold roughly 6.4%. The sample taken for sequencing was a population of CD138-negative cells sorted from bone marrow. The source of these receptors is a donor aged 40 or older with multiple myeloma.

The sample holds many counts of this clonotype. V is TRBV20-1 and J is TRBJ2-1, with D perhaps TRBD1 (5 bases). The germline V and J ends were trimmed by 4 bases and 4 bases, with 17 bases remaining between them. The CDR3 covers 15 residues. Germline CDR1 DFQATT, CDR2 SNEGSKA (reference sequence). The CDR3 protein is CSANRINRPYNEQFF. CDR3 DNA: TGCAGTGCTAATAGGATTAACAGGCCGTACAATGAGCAGTTCTTC.

By frequency in the sample, this clonotype is medium-sized. The chain carries TRBV20-1 and TRBJ2-1; a weak D match, TRBD2 (5 bases). Trimming pared 3 bases from V and 0 bases from J, leaving 21 bases between. There are 18 residues in the CDR3. Germline CDR1 DFQATT, CDR2 SNEGSKA (reference sequence). CDR3 sequence: CSASYPSLVSVSYNEQFF. The CDR3 coding sequence is TGCAGTGCTAGCTATCCATCCCTTGTTAGCGTCTCCTACAATGAGCAGTTCTTC.

The V call is TRBV29-1, the J call TRBJ2-3, with TRBD1 identical over 11 bases. Trimming cost V 6 bases and J 3 bases; bases outside gene matches: 5. The CDR3 runs 14 residues. Germline CDR1 is SQVTM and CDR2 is ANQGSEA. The CDR3 DNA follows: TGCAGCGTAACCGGGACAGGGGGAACAGATACGCAGTATTTT. Translated: CSVTGTGGTDTQYF.

In this sample, this clonotype turned up a few times. This chain connects TRBV27 to TRBJ2-1, with a weak D call TRBD2 (6 bases). The CDR3 contains 16 residues. V was pared by 1 base and J by 2 bases, with 12 bases between. CDR1 MNHEY and CDR2 SMNVEV come from the germline V gene (reference sequence). CDR3 loop: CASSLLAGKAYNEQFF. The CDR3 nucleotides read TGTGCCAGCAGTTTATTGGCGGGGAAAGCCTACAATGAGCAGTTCTTC.

The J gene is TRBJ1-5, the V gene TRBV6-1; weak D call: TRBD1 (5 bases). The ends were cut back, 7 bases at V and 1 base at J, with 14 bases in the middle. This CDR3 has 15 amino acids. CDR1 and CDR2 from the germline V gene are MNHNS and SASEGT. The CDR3 here is CASTAGTDSNQPQHF. In nucleotides, the CDR3 is TGTGCCAGCACTGCCGGGACGGACAGCAATCAGCCCCAGCATTTT.

This clonotype appeared many times. The J gene is TRBJ1-1, the V gene TRBV5-1; the match to TRBD1 covers 9 bases. Per the germline V gene, CDR1 is SGHRS and CDR2 is YFSETQ. The ends lost 0 bases at V and 1 base at J; junction bases unmatched: 13. The CDR3 sequence is 19 residues long. CDR3 coding DNA: TGCGCCAGCAGCTTGGGAGTTTTACCGGGACAGGGTTCGAACACTGAAGCTTTCTTT. Translating it yields CASSLGVLPGQGSNTEAFF. Filled out from reference TRBV5-1 and TRBJ1-1, the complete variable domain reads KAGVTQTPRYLIKTRGQQVTLSCSPISGHRSVSWYQQTPGQGLQFLFEYFSETQRNKGNFPGRFSGRQFSNSRSEMNVSTLELGDSALYLCASSLGVLPGQGSNTEAFFGQGTRLTVV.